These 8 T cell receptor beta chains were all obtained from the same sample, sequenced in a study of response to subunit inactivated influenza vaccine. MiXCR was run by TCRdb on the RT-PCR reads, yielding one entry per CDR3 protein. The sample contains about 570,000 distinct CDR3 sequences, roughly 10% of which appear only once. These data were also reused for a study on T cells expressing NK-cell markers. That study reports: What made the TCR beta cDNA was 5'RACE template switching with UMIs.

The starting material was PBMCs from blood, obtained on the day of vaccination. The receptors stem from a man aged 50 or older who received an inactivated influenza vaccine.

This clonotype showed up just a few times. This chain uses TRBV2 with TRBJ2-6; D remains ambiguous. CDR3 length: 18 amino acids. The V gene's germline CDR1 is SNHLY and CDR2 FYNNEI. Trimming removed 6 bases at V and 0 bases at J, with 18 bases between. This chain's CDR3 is CASRSTLATFSGANVLTF. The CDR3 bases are TGTGCCAGCAGATCGACACTTGCCACCTTCTCTGGGGCCAACGTCCTGACTTTC. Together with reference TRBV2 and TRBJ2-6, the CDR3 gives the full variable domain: EPEVTQTPSHQVTQMGQEVILRCVPISNHLYFYWYRQILGQKVEFLVSFYNNEISEKSEIFDDQFSVERPDGSNFTLKIRSTKLEDSAMYFCASRSTLATFSGANVLTFGAGSRLTVL.

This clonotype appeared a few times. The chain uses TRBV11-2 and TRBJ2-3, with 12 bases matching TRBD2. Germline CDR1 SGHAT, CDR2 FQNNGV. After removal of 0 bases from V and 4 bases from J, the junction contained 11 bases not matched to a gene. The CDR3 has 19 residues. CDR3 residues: CASSLDPPTLAGGPDTQYF. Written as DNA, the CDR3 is TGTGCCAGCAGCTTAGATCCCCCAACCCTAGCGGGGGGGCCAGATACGCAGTATTTT.

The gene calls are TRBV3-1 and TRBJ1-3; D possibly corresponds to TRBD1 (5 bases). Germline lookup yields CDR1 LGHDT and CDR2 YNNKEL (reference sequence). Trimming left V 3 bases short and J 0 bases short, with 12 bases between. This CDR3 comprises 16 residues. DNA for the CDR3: TGTGCCAGCAGCCAGGGGACGGCTTTCTCTGGAAACACCATATATTTT. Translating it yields CASSQGTAFSGNTIYF.

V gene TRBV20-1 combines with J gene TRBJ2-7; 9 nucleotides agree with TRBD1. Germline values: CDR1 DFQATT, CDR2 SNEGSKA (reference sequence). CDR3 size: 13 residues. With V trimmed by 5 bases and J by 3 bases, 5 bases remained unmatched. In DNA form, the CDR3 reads TGCAGTGCTCCAAGGGACAGGGTCTACGAGCAGTACTTC. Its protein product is CSAPRDRVYEQYF.

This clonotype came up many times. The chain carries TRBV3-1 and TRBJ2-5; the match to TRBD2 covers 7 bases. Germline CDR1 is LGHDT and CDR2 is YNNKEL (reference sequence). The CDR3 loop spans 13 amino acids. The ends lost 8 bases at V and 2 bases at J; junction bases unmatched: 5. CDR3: CASGGGVQETQYF. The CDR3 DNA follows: TGTGCCAGCGGGGGAGGGGTACAAGAGACCCAGTACTTC.

CDR3 protein: CASKDPTSTDTQYF. The DNA of the CDR3 is TGTGCCAGCAAAGACCCAACTAGCACAGATACGCAGTATTTT. This sequence joins TRBV2 and TRBJ2-3; no firm D call. CDR3 length: 14 residues. V was trimmed by 7 bases and J by 0 bases, leaving 11 bases between them. CDR1 is SNHLY, CDR2 FYNNEI, per germline.

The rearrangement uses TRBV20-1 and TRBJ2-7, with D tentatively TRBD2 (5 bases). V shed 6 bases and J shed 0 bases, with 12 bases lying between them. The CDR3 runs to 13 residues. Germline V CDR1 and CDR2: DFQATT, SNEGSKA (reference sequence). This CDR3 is CSAPWGASYEQYF. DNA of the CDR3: TGCAGTGCGCCTTGGGGAGCCTCCTACGAGCAGTACTTC.

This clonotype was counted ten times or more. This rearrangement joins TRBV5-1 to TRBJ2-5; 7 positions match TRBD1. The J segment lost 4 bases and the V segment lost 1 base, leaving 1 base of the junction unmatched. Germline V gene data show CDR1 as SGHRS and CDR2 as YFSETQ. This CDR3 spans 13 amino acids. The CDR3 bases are TGCGCCAGCAGCTTGCGGACAGGAGAGACCCAGTACTTC. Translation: CASSLRTGETQYF.